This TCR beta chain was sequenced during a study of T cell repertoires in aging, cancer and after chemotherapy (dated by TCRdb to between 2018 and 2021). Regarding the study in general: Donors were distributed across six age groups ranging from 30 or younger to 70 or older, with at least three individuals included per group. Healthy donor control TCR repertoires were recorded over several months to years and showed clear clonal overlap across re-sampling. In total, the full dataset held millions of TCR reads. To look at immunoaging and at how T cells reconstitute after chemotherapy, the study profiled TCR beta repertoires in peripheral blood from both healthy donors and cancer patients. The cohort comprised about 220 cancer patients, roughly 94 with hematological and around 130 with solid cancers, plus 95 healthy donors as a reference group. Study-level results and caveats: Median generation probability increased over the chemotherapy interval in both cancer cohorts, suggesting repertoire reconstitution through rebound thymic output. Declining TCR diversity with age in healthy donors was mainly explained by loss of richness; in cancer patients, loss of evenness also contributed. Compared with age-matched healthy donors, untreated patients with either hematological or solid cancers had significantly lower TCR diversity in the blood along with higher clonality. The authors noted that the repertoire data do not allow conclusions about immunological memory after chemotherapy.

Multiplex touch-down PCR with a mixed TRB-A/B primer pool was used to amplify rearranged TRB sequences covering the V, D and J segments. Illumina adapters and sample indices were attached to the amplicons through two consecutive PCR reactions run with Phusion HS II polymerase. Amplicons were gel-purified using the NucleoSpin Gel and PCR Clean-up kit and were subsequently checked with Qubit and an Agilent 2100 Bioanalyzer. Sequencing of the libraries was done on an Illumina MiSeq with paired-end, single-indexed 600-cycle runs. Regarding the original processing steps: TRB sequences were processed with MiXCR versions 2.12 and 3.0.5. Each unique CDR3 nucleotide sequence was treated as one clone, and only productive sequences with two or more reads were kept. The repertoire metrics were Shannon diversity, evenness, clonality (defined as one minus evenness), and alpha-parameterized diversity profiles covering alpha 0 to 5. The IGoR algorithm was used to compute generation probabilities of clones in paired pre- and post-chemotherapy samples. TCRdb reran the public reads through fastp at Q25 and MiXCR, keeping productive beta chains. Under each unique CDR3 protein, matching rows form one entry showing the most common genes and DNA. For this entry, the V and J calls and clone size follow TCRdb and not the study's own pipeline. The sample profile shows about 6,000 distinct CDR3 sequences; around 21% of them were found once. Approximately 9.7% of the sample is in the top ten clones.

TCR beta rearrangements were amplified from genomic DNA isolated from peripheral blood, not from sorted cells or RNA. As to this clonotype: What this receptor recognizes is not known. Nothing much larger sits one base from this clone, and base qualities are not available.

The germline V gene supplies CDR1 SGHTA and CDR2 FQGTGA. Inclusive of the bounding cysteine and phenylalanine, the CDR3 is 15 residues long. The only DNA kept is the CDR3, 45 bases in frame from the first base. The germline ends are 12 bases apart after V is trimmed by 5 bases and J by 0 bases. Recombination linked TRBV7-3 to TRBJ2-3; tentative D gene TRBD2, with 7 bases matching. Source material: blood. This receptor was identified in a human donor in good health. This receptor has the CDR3 CASSPGGRSTDTQYF. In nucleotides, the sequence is TGTGCCAGCAGCCCGGGGGGCCGTAGCACAGATACGCAGTATTTT. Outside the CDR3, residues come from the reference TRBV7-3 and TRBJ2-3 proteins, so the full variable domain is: GAGVSQTPSNKVTEKGKYVELRCDPISGHTALYWYRQSLGQGPEFLIYFQGTGAADDSGLPNDRFFAVRPEGSVSTLKIQRTERGDSAVYLCASSPGGRSTDTQYFGPGTRLTVL.